This T cell receptor beta chain was found in a study of T cells in narcolepsy. Notes on the study in general: Some memory CD4+ repertoires had no autoreactive clone sequences. Blood of same and different patients, but not healthy controls, reportedly held recurring autoreactive clonotypes.

Data came from immunoSEQ multiplex PCR; TCRdb stores just in-frame clones and leaves some out. The sample lists tens of thousands of clones; around 80% were seen once. The CDR3 has 14 amino acids. Germline V CDR1 and CDR2: SGDLS, YYNGEE. V lost 1 base and J 4 bases, leaving 11 bases between the germline ends. This clone was recorded once. Antigen unknown. The source is a human donor with narcolepsy. The gene calls are TRBV9 and TRBJ1-1, with D hard to call. The sequenced sample consisted of CD45RA- memory CD4+ T cells from PBMCs. The CDR3 loop is CASSVYDVGTEAFF. CDR3 DNA sequence: TGTGCCAGCAGCGTATACGATGTGGGCACTGAAGCTTTCTTT.